The clone carrying this TCR beta chain appeared a single time. Its target is unknown. The junction differs from germline at one of its ends, possibly a read error. The sample comes from a study of tumor-infiltrating lymphocytes in primary liver carcinoma. Looked up from germline, CDR1 is SEHNR and CDR2 is FQNEAQ (reference sequence). This CDR3 spans 16 amino acids. RNA isolated from unsorted whole blood supplied the blood RNA, with germline DNA also extracted. Chronic HBV infection, untreated so far, was present in the patients. Reverse transcription of about 500 ng total RNA with a constant-region primer produced TCR beta cDNA. Researchers made the TCR beta libraries by running three nested multiplex PCR rounds with slightly modified ARM-PCR. PCR rounds one and two used TRBV1-TRBV30 forward primers with a C-beta reverse primer for around 9 cycles each. TCRdb re-called the multiplex PCR reads with MiXCR, one entry per CDR3 protein. The table has almost 200,000 distinct CDR3 sequences, 65% seen once.

Findings and caveats of the study: Unsorted bulk samples meant CD4+ and CD8+ repertoires went uncompared.

The clonotype was recovered from an older woman with primary liver carcinoma and hepatitis B virus infection. The chain recombines TRBV7-9 with TRBJ2-1, with 8 positions matching TRBD2. The specimen was peripheral blood. Here the CDR3 DNA reads TGTGTCAGCAGCCGCGGGGGAGCGGGAGACTACAATGAGCAGTTCTTC. Its translation is CVSSRGGAGDYNEQFF.